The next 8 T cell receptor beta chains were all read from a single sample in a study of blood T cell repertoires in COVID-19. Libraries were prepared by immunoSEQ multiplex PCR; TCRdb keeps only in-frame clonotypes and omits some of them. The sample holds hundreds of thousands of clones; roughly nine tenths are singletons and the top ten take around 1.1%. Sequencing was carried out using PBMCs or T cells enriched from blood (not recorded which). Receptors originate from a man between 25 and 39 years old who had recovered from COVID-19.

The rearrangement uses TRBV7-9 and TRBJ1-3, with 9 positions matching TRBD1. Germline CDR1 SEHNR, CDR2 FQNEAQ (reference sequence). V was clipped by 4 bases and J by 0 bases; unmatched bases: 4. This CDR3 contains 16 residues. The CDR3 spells CASSSGQGFSGNTIYF. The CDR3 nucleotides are TGTGCCAGCAGCTCGGGACAGGGTTTCTCTGGAAACACCATATATTTT.

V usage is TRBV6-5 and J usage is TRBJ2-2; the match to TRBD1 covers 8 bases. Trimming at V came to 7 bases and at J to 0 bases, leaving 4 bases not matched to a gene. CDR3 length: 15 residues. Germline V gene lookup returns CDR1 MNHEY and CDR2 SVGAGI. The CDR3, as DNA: TGTGCCAGCACGAGACAGGGGACGAACACCGGGGAGCTGTTTTTT. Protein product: CASTRQGTNTGELFF.

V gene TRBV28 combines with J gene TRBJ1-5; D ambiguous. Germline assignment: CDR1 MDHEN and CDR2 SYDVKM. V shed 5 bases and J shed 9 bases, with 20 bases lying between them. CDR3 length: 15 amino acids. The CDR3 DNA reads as TGTGCCAGCAGTGTGGACGGAGGGAGAAGTTGGCCCCAGCATTTT. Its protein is CASSVDGGRSWPQHF.

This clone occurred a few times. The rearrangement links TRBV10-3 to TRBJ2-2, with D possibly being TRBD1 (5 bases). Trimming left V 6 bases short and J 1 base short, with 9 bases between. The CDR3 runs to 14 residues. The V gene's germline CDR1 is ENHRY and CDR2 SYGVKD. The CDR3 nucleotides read TGTGCCATCAGACCGACAGTGAACACCGGGGAGCTGTTTTTT. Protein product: CAIRPTVNTGELFF.

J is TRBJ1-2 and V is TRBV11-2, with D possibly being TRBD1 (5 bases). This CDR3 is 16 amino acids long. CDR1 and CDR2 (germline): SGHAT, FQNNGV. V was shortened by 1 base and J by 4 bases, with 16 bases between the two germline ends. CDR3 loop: CASSLAGGGLRYGYTF. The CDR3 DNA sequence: TGTGCCAGCAGCTTAGCGGGGGGAGGGCTGCGCTATGGCTACACCTTC.

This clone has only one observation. CDR3 in amino acids: CASSVVSLVGEQFF. As DNA, the CDR3 is TGTGCCAGCAGCGTAGTATCACTAGTGGGTGAGCAGTTCTTC. The V and J genes are TRBV9 and TRBJ2-1; tentative D call: TRBD2 (5 bases). V lost 0 bases and J 9 bases, leaving 13 bases between the germline ends. Germline CDR1 SGDLS, CDR2 YYNGEE. This CDR3 contains 14 residues.

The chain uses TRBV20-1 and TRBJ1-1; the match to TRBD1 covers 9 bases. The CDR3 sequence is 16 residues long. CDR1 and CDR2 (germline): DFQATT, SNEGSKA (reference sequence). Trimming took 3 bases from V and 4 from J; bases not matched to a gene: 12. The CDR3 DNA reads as TGCAGTGCTAGTAACAGGGGGCGCGGGTTTGGCACTGAAGCTTTCTTT. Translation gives CSASNRGRGFGTEAFF.

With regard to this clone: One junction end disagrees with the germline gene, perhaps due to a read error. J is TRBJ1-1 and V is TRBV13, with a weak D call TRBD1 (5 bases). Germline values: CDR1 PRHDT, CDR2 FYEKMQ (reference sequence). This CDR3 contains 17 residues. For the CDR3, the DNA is TGTGCCAGCAGCCTAGGGCCTCCGGGACTTAGGAACACTGAAGCTTTCTTT. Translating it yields CASSLGPPGLRNTEAFF.